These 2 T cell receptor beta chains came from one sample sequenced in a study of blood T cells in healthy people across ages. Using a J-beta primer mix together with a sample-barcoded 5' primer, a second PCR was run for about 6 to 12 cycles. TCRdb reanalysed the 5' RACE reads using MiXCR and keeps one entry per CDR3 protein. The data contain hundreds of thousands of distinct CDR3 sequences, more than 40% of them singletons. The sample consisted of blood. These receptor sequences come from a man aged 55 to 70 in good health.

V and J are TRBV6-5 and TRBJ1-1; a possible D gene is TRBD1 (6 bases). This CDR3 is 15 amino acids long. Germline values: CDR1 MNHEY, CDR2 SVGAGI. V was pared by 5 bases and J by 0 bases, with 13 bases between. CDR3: CASSPDRTLNTEAFF. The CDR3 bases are TGTGCCAGCAGTCCGGACAGAACGCTGAACACTGAAGCTTTCTTT.

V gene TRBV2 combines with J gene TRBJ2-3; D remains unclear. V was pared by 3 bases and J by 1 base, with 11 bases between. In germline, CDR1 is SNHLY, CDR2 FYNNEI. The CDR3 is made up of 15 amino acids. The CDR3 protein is CASSDRQDGTDTQYF. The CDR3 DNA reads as TGTGCCAGCAGTGACCGGCAGGACGGCACAGATACGCAGTATTTT.